This T cell receptor (beta chain) was sequenced during a study of blood T cell repertoires in COVID-19. Whole-study context: Spain, Italy and the United States supplied samples that represented acute and convalescent COVID-19.

Original analysis: Cell counts per sample came from amplifying reference gene primers. Sequencing was performed with immunoSEQ multiplex PCR; in TCRdb, only in-frame clones are kept and a portion is missing. V and J calls plus clone size are reproduced from that table; the DNA served to infer D and trimming. The sample lists tens of thousands of clones, 65% to 90% occurring once. The CDR3 loop spans 15 amino acids. Losses at the gene ends were 6 bases for V and 0 bases for J; bases not matched to a gene: 7. Per the germline V gene, CDR1 is MNHEY and CDR2 is SVGAGI. The sequence came from a man of 80 years or more with acute or convalescent COVID-19. The sequencing input was peripheral blood. V and J are TRBV6-5 and TRBJ1-2; TRBD1 aligns across 7 bases. CDR3: CASREGQNTNYGYTF. DNA for the CDR3: TGTGCCAGCAGAGAGGGACAGAATACTAACTATGGCTACACCTTC.